This T cell receptor beta chain derives from a study of Graves' ophthalmopathy and Graves' hyperthyroidism. Points from the study as a whole: The 13-signature model separated ophthalmopathy from stable hyperthyroidism at around 90% sensitivity and roughly 80% specificity.

Germline V lookup: CDR1 SGHRS, CDR2 YFSETQ. This CDR3 comprises 13 residues. Trimming removed 0 bases at V and 7 bases at J, with 5 bases between. The table lists this clonotype with many counts. No antigen is known for it. Eligible hyperthyroidism cases comprised new diagnoses of under 2 months' duration in individuals aged 18 to 65. As the template, RNA transcripts were used to amplify TCR beta CDR3 regions. HTBI-primed RT-PCR formed the first round, and a multiplex PCR formed the second. TCRdb reprocessed the multiplex PCR reads with MiXCR, giving one entry per CDR3 protein. The sample contains about 600,000 distinct CDR3 sequences, about 35% of which appear only once.

The clonotype was recovered from an adult man with Graves' hyperthyroidism. The sample taken for sequencing was peripheral blood or thyroid tissue (not recorded which). The chain carries TRBV5-1 and TRBJ1-6; D uncertain. The CDR3 nucleotides are TGCGCCAGCAGCTTGGAGGGAAATTCACCCCTCCACTTT. Encoded protein: CASSLEGNSPLHF.